This is a list of T cell receptor beta chains from one sample in a study of Graves' ophthalmopathy and Graves' hyperthyroidism. TCRdb re-analysed the multiplex PCR reads in MiXCR, keeping a single row per CDR3 protein. Here the sample spans around 1,200,000 distinct CDR3 sequences, about two fifths being singletons. The sequenced material came from peripheral blood or thyroid tissue (not recorded which). All receptors come from an adult man with Graves' hyperthyroidism. Both conserved end residues are part of each CDR3. The order of the fields is V gene, D gene, clone size, J gene, CDR3 DNA, CDR3 protein. A D gene is named only where the DNA matches it firmly. A clone size is listed for some rows: how often the clone was seen (once, few, many), or a class if it is expanded.

>TRBV3-1|-|few|TRBJ1-6
TGTGCCAGCGACAGGAGCGGCTCATCATCACCCCTCCACTTT
CASDRSGSSSPLHF
>TRBV19|-|-|TRBJ1-6
TGTGCCAGTAAGGATGACCTCTATAATTCACCCCTCCACTTT
CASKDDLYNSPLHF
>TRBV20-1|-|few|TRBJ2-2
TGCAGTGCTAGGGACTTAGGTCGCAACACCGGGGAGCTGTTTTTT
CSARDLGRNTGELFF
>TRBV20-1|-|many|TRBJ2-5
TGCAGTGCCCTGCCGACTAGTCTGGAGACCCAGTACTTC
CSALPTSLETQYF
>TRBV29-1|-|-|TRBJ2-5
TGCAGCGTTGACAAAGCAGAGAACCAGTACTTC
CSVDKAENQYF
>TRBV12-3/TRBV12-4|-|-|TRBJ1-4
TGTGCCAGCAGCACCGGGACATTCGGTAATGAAAAACTGTTTTTT
CASSTGTFGNEKLFF
>TRBV6-6|-|many|TRBJ1-5
TGTGCCAGCAGCCACACCCCCGGGGCTAGCAATCAGCCCCAGCATTTT
CASSHTPGASNQPQHF
>TRBV7-2|-|-|TRBJ1-1
TGTGCCAGCAAGATGGGACAACCGAACACTGAAGCTTTCTTT
CASKMGQPNTEAFF
>TRBV7-3|-|-|TRBJ2-3
TGTGCCAGCAGCCAAGGGGGAGATACGCAGTATTTT
CASSQGGDTQYF
>TRBV20-1|-|many|TRBJ2-5
TGCAGTGCTCGGGGCACAGGGCGGGAGACCCAGTACTTC
CSARGTGRETQYF
>TRBV20-1|TRBD1|-|TRBJ1-5
TGCAGTGCTAGCGACAGGGAGGGGAGGCGGCCCCAGCATTTT
CSASDREGRRPQHF
>TRBV4-2|-|many|TRBJ2-2
TGTGCCAGCAGCCAAGGACGACCCATCGGGGAGCTGTTTTTT
CASSQGRPIGELFF
>TRBV6-5|TRBD1|-|TRBJ2-5
TGTGCCAGCAGTTACGGGACAGGGATAGAGACCCAGTACTTC
CASSYGTGIETQYF
>TRBV12-3/TRBV12-4|-|many|TRBJ2-5
TGTGCCAGCAGCTCCCTCCAGCTGGAGACCCAGTACTTC
CASSSLQLETQYF
>TRBV7-9|-|-|TRBJ2-2
TGTGCCAGCAGCGATCTAACACATCGCAACAACGGGGAGCTGTTTTTT
CASSDLTHRNNGELFF
>TRBV29-1|-|few|TRBJ2-3
TGCAGCGCAGAGGCGGGAGATACGCAGTATTTT
CSAEAGDTQYF
>TRBV5-5|-|many|TRBJ1-2
TGTGCCAGCAGCAAACCAACAGGGAATGGCTACACCTTC
CASSKPTGNGYTF
>TRBV6-6|-|few|TRBJ2-7
TGTGCCAGCAGCAGACTCGAAGGAGGGGATCCCCGCCGCGAGCAGTACTTC
CASSRLEGGDPRREQYF
>TRBV20-1|-|many|TRBJ1-1
TGCAGTGCTGGGGAACCGGGACCCTACACTGAAGCTTTCTTT
CSAGEPGPYTEAFF
>TRBV12-3/TRBV12-4|-|many|TRBJ2-7
TGTGCCAGCAGTTTCTCGGGCGAGCAGTACTTC
CASSFSGEQYF
>TRBV7-2|-|-|TRBJ2-1
TGTGCCAGCAGCTTAGGGGACAGACTAGGTGAGCAGTTCTTC
CASSLGDRLGEQFF
>TRBV2|-|many|TRBJ1-2
TGTGCCAGCAGCCCAGTGAATACTAACTATGGCTACACCTTC
CASSPVNTNYGYTF